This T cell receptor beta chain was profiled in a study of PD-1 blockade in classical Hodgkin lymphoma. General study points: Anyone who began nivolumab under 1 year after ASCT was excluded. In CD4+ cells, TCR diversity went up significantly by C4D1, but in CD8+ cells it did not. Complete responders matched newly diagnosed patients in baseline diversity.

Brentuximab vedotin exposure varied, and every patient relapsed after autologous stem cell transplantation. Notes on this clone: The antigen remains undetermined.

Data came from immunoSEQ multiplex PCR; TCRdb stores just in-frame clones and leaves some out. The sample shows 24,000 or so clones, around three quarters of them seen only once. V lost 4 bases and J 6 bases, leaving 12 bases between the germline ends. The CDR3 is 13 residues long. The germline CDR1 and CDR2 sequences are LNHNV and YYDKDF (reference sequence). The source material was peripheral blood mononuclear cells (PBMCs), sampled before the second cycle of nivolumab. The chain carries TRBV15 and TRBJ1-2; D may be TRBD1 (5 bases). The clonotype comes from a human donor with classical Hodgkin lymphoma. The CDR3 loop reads CATSMGRGDGYTF. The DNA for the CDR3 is TGTGCCACCAGCATGGGCCGAGGGGATGGCTACACCTTC.